The clone carrying this T cell receptor beta chain was observed a handful of times. The antigen is undetermined. Primers: 60 Vbeta forward and 13 Jbeta reverse. Method: immunoSEQ multiplex PCR; TCRdb's copy keeps in-frame clones and lacks some. The sample yields some 150,000 clones, around 80% seen once. The data derive from a study of cytomegalovirus exposure and HLA in healthy donors. Across the whole study: From approximately 170 million T cells, an earlier analysis saw under 140 million unique TCR beta sequences. General observations from the study: By a later analysis, the bulk of CMV-associated TCR beta chains appeared HLA-restricted.

CDR1 and CDR2 from the germline V gene are SGHRS and YFSETQ. The CDR3 runs 17 residues. The J segment lost 5 bases and the V segment lost 2 bases, leaving 12 bases of the junction unmatched. This sequence joins TRBV5-1 and TRBJ2-5; 10 bases match TRBD2. The receptor was isolated from a woman aged 25 to 39 in good health and CMV-seropositive. The sample comprised PBMCs. As DNA, the CDR3 is TGCGCCAGCAGCTTTACTAGCGGGGCAATCAGAGGGGAGACCCAGTACTTC. It encodes CASSFTSGAIRGETQYF.